The sequence of this T cell receptor (beta chain) was determined in a study of cytomegalovirus exposure and HLA in healthy donors. Researchers ran the PCR with 60 Vbeta and 13 Jbeta primers. Libraries were prepared by immunoSEQ multiplex PCR; TCRdb keeps only in-frame clonotypes and omits some of them. The sample yields under 200,000 clones, about 81% seen once. Findings and caveats of the study: A prior analysis recorded that most TCR beta V segments were productive about 87% or about 30% of the time. Generally TCR sequences proved uncommon, though certain public TCRs appeared in numerous donors.

As for this clone: Its antigen is as yet unknown.

Sequenced material: PBMCs. The sequence was collected from a girl aged 2 to 10 in good health and CMV-seropositive.

CDR3 nucleotide sequence: TGCGCCAGCAGCTTGAAACAGGGGGCGCGTAGTGGCTACACCTTC. This codes for CASSLKQGARSGYTF. This rearrangement joins TRBV5-1 to TRBJ1-2; TRBD1 agrees at 9 bases. Trimming removed 1 base from V and 7 bases from J; junction bases left unmatched: 8. The germline gives CDR1 SGHRS, CDR2 YFSETQ. The length of the CDR3 is 15 residues.